This T cell receptor beta chain was documented in a study of blood T cell repertoires in COVID-19. Study-level information: T cells, B-cell-depleted T cells, or PBMCs provided the cDNA or gDNA that served as material.

The table lists this clone with a count of one. Germline values: CDR1 MDHEN, CDR2 SYDVKM. V lost 3 bases, J lost 4 bases, and 4 bases lay in between. The CDR3 totals 12 residues. Authors' methods: Reference gene primer amplification gave estimated nucleated cell counts. Libraries were prepared by immunoSEQ multiplex PCR; TCRdb keeps only in-frame clonotypes and omits some of them. V, J and clone size derive from that table, while D and trimming were established from the DNA sequence. The profile shows approximately 200,000 clones, approximately 83% of them singletons. The V gene is TRBV28, the J gene TRBJ1-5; D gene ambiguous. This sequence originates from a human donor with active or convalescent COVID-19. The donor label of this sample is uncertain. Sequenced sample: peripheral blood. The CDR3 sequence is CASSLRNQPQHF. The CDR3 bases are TGTGCCAGCAGTTTGAGGAATCAGCCCCAGCATTTT.